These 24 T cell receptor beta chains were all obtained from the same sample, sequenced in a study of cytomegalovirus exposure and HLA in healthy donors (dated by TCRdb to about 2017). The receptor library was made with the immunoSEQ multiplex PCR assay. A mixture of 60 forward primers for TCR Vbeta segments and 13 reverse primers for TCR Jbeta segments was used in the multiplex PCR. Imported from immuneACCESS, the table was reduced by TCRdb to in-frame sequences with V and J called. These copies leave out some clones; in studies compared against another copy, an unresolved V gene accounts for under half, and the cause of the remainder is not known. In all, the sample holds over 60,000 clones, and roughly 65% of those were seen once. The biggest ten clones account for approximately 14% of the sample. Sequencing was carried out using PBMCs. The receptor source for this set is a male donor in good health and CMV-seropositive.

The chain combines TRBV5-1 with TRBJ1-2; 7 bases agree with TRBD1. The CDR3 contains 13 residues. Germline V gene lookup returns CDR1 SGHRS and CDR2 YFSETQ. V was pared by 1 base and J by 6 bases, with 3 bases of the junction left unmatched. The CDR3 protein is CASSLRQGDGYTF. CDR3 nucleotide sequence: TGCGCCAGCAGCTTGCGACAGGGAGATGGCTACACCTTC.

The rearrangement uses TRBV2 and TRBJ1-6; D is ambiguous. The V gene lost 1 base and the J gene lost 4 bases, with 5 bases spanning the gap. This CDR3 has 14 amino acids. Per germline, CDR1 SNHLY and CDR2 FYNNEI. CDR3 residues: CASSEGRYNSPLHF. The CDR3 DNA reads TGTGCCAGCAGTGAAGGCCGGTATAATTCACCCCTCCACTTT.

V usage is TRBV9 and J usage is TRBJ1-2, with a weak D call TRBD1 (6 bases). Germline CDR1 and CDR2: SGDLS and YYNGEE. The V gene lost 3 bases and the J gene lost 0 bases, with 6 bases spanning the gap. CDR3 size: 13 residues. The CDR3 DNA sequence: TGTGCCAGCAGCGACAGGGCTAACTATGGCTACACCTTC. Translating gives CASSDRANYGYTF.

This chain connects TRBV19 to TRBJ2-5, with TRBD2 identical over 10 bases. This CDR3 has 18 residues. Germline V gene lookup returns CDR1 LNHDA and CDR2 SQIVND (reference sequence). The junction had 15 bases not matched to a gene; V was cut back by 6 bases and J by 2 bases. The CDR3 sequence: CASRPSGLAYFYQETQYF. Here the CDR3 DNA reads TGTGCCAGTAGGCCCTCGGGACTAGCGTATTTTTATCAAGAGACCCAGTACTTC.

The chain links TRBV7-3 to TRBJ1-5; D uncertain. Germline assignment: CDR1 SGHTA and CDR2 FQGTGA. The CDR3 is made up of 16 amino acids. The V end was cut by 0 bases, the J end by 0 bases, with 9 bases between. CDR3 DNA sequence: TGTGCCAGCAGCTTAACGCCACAGATTAGCAATCAGCCCCAGCATTTT. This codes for CASSLTPQISNQPQHF.

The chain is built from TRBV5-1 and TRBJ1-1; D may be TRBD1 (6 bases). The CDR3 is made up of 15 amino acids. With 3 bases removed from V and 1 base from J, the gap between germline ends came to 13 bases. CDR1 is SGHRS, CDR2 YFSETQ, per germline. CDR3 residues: CASSSQGLTNTEAFF. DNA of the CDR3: TGCGCCAGCAGCTCACAGGGCCTTACGAACACTGAAGCTTTCTTT.

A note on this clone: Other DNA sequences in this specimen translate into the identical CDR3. The DNA for the CDR3 is TGTGCCAGCAGCTATAGAGGACAGGGGGCCGGGGAGCTGTTTTTT. It specifies CASSYRGQGAGELFF. V gene TRBV5-4 combines with J gene TRBJ2-2; TRBD1 matches at 10 bases. CDR3 length: 15 amino acids. Germline CDR1 reads SGHNT; CDR2 reads YYREEE (reference sequence). V shed 3 bases and J 6 bases; nucleotides not matched to a gene: 5.

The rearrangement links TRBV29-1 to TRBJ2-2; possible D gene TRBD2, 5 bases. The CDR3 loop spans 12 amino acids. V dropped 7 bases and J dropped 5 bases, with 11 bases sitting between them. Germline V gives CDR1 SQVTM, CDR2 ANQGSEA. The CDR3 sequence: CSGADETGELFF. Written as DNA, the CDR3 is TGCAGCGGAGCGGACGAGACCGGGGAGCTGTTTTTT.

The CDR3 region has the DNA TGTGCAAGTCGCCGAGGAGCGACACGGGGTACCGGGGAGCTGTTTTTT. This gives the protein CASRRGATRGTGELFF. The chain combines TRBV12-2 with TRBJ2-2; the listed D gene, TRBD2, was not tested against the DNA. TRBV12-2 is a pseudogene segment. The CDR3 totals 16 residues.

In DNA form, the CDR3 reads TGTGCCAGCAGCCAAGGACAGGGGGCTAGCAATGAGCAGTTCTTC. Translated: CASSQGQGASNEQFF. The V call is TRBV4-2, the J call TRBJ2-1, with 10 bases fitting TRBD1. The junction had 3 bases not matched to a gene; V was cut back by 1 base and J by 6 bases. This CDR3 contains 15 residues. CDR1 and CDR2 from the germline V gene are LGHNA and YNFKEQ.

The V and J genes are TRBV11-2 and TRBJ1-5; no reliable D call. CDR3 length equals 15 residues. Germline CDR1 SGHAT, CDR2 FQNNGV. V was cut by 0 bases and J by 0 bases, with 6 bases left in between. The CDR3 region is CASSLDPNSNQPQHF. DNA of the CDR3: TGTGCCAGCAGCTTAGACCCCAATAGCAATCAGCCCCAGCATTTT.

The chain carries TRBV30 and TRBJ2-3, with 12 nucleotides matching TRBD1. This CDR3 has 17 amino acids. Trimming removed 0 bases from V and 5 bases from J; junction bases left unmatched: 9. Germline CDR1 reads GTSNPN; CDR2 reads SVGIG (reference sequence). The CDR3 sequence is CAWSVRRGQGAGDTQYF. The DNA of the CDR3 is TGTGCCTGGAGTGTACGTCGGGGACAGGGGGCTGGAGATACGCAGTATTTT.

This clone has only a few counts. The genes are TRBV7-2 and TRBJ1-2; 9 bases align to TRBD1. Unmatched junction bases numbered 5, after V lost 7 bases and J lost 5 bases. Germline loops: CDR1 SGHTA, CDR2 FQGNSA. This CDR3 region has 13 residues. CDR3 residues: CASTTGTGYGYTF. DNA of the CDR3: TGTGCCAGCACCACCGGGACAGGGTATGGCTACACCTTC.

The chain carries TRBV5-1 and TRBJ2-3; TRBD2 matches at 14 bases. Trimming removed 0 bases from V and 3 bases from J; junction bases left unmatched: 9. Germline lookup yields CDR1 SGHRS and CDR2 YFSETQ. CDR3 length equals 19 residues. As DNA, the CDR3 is TGCGCCAGCAGCTTGGCGGGACTAGCGGGGGAAGGAAGAACAGATACGCAGTATTTT. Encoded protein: CASSLAGLAGEGRTDTQYF.

CDR3 in amino acids: CASSEVHYSNQPQHF. The CDR3 DNA reads as TGTGCCAGCAGTGAAGTCCACTATAGCAATCAGCCCCAGCATTTT. The rearrangement links TRBV6-1 to TRBJ1-5; no definite D call. This CDR3 is built from 15 residues. V gave up 1 base and J gave up 0 bases, with 7 bases separating them. Germline CDR1 reads MNHNS; CDR2 reads SASEGT.

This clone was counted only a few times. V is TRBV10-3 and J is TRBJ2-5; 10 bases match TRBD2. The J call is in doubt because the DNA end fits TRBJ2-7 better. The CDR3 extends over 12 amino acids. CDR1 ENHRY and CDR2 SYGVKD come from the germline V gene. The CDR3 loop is CAISASGSEQYF. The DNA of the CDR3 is TGTGCCATCAGTGCTAGCGGGAGCGAGCAGTACTTC.

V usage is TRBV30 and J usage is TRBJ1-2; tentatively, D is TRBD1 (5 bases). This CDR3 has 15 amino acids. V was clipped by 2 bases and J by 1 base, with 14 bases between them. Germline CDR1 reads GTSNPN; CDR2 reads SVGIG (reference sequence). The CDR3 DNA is TGTGCCTGGAGTCTTTCGGACACCCTTAACTATGGCTACACCTTC. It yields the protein CAWSLSDTLNYGYTF.

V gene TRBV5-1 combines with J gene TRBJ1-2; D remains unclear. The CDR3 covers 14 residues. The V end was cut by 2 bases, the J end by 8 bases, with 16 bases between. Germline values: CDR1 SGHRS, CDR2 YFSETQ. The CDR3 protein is CASSFGEHRGGYTF. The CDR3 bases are TGCGCCAGCAGCTTTGGGGAACACCGAGGGGGCTACACCTTC.

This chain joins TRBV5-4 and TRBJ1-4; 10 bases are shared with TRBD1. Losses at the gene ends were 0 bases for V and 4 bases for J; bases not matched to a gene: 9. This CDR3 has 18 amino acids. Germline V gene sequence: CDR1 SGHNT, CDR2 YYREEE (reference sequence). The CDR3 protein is CASSLVTGGASINEKLFF. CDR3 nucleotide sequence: TGTGCCAGCAGCTTGGTGACAGGGGGCGCAAGTATTAATGAAAAACTGTTTTTT.

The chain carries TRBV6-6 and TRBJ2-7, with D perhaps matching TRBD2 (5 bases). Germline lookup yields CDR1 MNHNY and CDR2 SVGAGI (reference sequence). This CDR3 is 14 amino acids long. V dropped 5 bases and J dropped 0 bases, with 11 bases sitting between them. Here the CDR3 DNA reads TGTGCCAGCAGTCCGGGATACCTCTCCTACGAGCAGTACTTC. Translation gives CASSPGYLSYEQYF.

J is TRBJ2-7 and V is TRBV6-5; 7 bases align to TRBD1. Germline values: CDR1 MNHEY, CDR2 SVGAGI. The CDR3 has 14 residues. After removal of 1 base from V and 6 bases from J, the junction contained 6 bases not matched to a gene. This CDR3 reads CASSYFDRVSEQYF. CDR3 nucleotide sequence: TGTGCCAGCAGTTACTTTGACAGGGTTAGCGAGCAGTACTTC.

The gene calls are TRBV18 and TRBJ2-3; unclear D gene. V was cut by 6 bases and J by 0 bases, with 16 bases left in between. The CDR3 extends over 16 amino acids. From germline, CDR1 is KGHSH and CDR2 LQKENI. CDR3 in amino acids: CASSNGEVTSTDTQYF. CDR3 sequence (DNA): TGTGCCAGCTCCAACGGAGAGGTGACTAGCACAGATACGCAGTATTTT.

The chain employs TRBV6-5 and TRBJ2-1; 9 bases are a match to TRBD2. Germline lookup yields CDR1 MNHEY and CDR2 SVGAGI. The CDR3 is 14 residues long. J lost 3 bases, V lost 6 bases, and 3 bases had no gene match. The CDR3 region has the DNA TGTGCCAGCAGGCCTAGCGGGAACTACAATGAGCAGTTCTTC. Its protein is CASRPSGNYNEQFF.

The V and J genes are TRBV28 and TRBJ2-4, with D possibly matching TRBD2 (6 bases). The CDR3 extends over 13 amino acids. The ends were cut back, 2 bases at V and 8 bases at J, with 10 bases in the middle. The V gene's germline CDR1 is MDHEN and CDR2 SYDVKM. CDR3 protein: CASSLVGGDIQYF. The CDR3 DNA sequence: TGTGCCAGCAGTTTAGTGGGGGGAGACATTCAGTACTTC.